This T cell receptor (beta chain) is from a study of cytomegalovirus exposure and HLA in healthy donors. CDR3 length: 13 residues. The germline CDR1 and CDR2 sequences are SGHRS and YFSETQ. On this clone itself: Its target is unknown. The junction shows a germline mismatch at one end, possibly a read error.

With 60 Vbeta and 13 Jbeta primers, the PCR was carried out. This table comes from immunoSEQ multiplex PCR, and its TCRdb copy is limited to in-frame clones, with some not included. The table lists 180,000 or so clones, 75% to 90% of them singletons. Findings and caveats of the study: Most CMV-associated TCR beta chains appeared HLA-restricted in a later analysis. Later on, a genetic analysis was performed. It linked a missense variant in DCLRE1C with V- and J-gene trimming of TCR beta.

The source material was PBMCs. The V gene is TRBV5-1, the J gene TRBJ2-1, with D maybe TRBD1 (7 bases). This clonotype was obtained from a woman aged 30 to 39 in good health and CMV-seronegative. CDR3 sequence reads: CASKEGQYNGQFF. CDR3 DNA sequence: TGCGCCAGCAAGGAGGGACAGTACAATGGGCAGTTCTTC.